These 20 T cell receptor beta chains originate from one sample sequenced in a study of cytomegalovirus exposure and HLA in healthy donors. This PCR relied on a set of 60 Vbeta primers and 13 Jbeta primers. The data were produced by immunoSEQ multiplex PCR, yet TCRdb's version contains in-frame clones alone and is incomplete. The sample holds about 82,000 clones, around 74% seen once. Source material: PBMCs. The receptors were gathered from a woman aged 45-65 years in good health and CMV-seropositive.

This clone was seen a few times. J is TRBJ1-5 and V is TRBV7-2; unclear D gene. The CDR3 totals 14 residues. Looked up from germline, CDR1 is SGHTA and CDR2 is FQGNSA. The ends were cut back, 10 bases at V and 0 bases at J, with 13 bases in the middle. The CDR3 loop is CATTEISSNQPQHF. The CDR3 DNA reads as TGTGCCACTACGGAGATTTCTAGCAATCAGCCCCAGCATTTT.

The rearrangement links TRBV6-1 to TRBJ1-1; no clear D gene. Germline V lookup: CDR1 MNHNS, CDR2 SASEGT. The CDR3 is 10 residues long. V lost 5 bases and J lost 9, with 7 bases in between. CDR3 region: CASSPLQAFF. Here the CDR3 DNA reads TGTGCCAGCAGTCCCCTTCAAGCTTTCTTT.

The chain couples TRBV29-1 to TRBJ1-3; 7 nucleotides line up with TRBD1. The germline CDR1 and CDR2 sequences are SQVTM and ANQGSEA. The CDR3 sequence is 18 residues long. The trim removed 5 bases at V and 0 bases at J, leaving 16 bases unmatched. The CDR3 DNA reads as TGCAGCGTTCAATGGGGCCACAGGGGCCCGATCTCTGGAAACACCATATATTTT. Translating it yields CSVQWGHRGPISGNTIYF.

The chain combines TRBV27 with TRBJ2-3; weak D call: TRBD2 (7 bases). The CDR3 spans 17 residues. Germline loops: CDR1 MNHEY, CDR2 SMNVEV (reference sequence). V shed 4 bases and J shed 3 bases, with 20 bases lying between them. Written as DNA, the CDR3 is TGTGCCAGCAGTTGGGGTATTGGGGGGAGGGGGACAGATACGCAGTATTTT. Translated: CASSWGIGGRGTDTQYF.

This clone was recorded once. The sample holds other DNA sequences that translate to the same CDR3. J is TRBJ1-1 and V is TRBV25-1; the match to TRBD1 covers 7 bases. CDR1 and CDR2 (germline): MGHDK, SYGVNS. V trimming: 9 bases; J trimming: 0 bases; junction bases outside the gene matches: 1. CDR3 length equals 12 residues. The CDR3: CASRGLNTEAFF. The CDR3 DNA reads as TGTGCCAGTAGGGGGCTGAACACTGAAGCTTTCTTT.

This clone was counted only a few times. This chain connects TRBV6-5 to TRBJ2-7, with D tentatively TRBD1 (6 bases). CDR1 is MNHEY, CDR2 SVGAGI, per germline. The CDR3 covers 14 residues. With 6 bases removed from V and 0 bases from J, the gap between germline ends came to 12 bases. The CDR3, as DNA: TGTGCCAGCAGAATCCGGGACATCTCCTACGAGCAGTACTTC. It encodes CASRIRDISYEQYF.

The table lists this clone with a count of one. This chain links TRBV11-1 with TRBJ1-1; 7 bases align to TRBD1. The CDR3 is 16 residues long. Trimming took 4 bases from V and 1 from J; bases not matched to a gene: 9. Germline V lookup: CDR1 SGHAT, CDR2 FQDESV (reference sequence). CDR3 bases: TGTGCCAGCAGCTCTCGGGAGGGGGCTGGGAACACTGAAGCTTTCTTT. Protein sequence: CASSSREGAGNTEAFF.

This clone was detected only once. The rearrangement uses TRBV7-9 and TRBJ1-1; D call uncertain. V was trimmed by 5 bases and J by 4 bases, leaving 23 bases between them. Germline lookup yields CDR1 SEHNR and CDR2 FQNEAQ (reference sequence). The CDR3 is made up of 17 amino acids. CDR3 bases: TGTGCCAGCAGCCGAACCAAAAAGCCGTCCACCCCCACTGAAGCTTTCTTT. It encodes CASSRTKKPSTPTEAFF.

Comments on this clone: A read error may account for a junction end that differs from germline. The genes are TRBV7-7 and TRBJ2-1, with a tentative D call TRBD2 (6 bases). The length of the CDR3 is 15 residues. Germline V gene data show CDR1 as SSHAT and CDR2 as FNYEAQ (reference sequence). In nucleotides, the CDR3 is TGTGCTAGCAGCCCCGGATTGGGGAGGAGGGATGAGCAGTTCTTC. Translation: CASSPGLGRRDEQFF.

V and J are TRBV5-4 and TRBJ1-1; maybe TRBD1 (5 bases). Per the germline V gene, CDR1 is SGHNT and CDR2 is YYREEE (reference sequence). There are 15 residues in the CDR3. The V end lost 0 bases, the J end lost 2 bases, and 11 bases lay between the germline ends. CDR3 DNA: TGTGCCAGCAGCTTGGGGCGGGGGATTAACACTGAAGCTTTCTTT. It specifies CASSLGRGINTEAFF.

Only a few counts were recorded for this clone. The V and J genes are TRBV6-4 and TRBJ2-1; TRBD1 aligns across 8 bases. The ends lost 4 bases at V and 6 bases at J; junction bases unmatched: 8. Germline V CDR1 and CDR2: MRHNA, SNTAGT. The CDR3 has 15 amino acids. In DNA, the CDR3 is TGTGCCAGCAGTGCAGGGGGCATGGGTGGCAATGAGCAGTTCTTC. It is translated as CASSAGGMGGNEQFF.

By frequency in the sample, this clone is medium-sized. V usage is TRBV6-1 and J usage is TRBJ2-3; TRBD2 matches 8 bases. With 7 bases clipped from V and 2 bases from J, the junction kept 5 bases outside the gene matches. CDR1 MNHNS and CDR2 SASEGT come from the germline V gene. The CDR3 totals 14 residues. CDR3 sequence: CASKAGGFTDTQYF. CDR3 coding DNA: TGTGCCAGCAAGGCGGGAGGATTCACAGATACGCAGTATTTT.

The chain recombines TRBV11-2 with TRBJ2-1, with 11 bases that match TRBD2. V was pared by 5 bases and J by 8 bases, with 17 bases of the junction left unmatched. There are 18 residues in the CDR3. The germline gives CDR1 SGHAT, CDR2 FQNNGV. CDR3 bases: TGTGCCAGCAGCCAATCCCTACCGCTGACTAGCGGGACCGATGAGCAGTTCTTC. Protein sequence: CASSQSLPLTSGTDEQFF.

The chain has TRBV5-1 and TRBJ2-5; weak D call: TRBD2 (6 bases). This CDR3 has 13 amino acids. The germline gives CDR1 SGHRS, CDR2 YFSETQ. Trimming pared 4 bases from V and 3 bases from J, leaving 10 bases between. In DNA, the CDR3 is TGCGCCAGCAGCAGCGGCGGGGAAGAGACCCAGTACTTC. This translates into CASSSGGEETQYF.

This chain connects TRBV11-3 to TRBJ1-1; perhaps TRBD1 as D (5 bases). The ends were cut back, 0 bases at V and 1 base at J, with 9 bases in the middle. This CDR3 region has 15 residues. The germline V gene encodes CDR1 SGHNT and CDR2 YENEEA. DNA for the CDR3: TGTGCCAGCAGCTTAGACCCGACAGCGAACACTGAAGCTTTCTTT. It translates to CASSLDPTANTEAFF.

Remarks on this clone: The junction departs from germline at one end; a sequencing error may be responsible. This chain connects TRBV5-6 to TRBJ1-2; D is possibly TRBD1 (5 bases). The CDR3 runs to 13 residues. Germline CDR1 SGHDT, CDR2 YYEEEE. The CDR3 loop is CASSLGQHYGYPF. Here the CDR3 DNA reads TGTGCCAGCAGCTTGGGACAGCACTATGGCTACCCCTTC. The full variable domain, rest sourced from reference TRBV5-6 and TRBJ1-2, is DAGVTQSPTHLIKTRGQQVTLRCSPKSGHDTVSWYQQALGQGPQFIFQYYEEEERQRGNFPDRFSGHQFPNYSSELNVNALLLGDSALYLCASSLGQHYGYPFGSGTRLTVV.

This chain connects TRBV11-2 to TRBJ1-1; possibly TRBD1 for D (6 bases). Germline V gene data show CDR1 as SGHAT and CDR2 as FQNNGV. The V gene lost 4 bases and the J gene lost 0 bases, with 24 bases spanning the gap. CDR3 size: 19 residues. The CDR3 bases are TGTGCCAGCAGCTCTATCCGGGTCCGGGACAAGAAAATGAACACTGAAGCTTTCTTT. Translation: CASSSIRVRDKKMNTEAFF.

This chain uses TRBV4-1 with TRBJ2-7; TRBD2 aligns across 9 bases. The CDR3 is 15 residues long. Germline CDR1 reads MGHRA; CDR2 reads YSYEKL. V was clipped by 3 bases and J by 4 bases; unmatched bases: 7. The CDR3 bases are TGCGCCAGCAGCCAGGCCCATAGCGGGAGTTACGAGCAGTACTTC. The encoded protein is CASSQAHSGSYEQYF.

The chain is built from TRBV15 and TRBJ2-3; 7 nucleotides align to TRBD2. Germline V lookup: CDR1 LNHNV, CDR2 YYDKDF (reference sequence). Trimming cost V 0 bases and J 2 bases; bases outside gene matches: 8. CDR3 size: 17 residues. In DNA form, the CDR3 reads TGTGCCACCAGCAGAGATCGGGTCGGGACTACCACAGATACGCAGTATTTT. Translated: CATSRDRVGTTTDTQYF.

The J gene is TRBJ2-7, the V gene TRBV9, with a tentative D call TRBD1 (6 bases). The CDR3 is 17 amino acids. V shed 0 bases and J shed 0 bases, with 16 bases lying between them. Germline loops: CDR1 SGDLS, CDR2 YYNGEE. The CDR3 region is CASSVAPGQQNSYEQYF. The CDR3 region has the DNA TGTGCCAGCAGCGTAGCGCCCGGACAGCAAAACTCCTACGAGCAGTACTTC.